These 21 T cell receptor beta chains were sequenced from one sample in a study of cytomegalovirus exposure and HLA in healthy donors. Only in-frame clones appear in the TCRdb table, and some are missing; sequencing was by immunoSEQ multiplex PCR. The sample has more than 95,000 clones, roughly 94% seen once. Sequenced sample: PBMCs. These receptors all stem from a woman aged 18-29 years in good health and CMV-seronegative.

The CDR3 DNA follows: TGTGCCAGCAGTTACTCGGTTCAGGAAGGGGGGACCCAGTACTTC. It is translated as CASSYSVQEGGTQYF. The chain carries TRBV6-5 and TRBJ2-5; perhaps TRBD1 as D (6 bases). Germline V CDR1 and CDR2: MNHEY, SVGAGI. The CDR3 contains 15 residues. Trimming shortened V by 0 bases and J by 7 bases, and 15 bases separated the two germline ends.

This chain connects TRBV19 to TRBJ1-1; 10 bases align to TRBD1. Germline CDR1 LNHDA, CDR2 SQIVND (reference sequence). Trimming cost V 3 bases and J 7 bases; bases outside gene matches: 11. CDR3 length: 16 residues. The CDR3 here is CASSMFFPGQGFEAFF. The CDR3 DNA reads TGTGCCAGTAGTATGTTTTTTCCGGGACAGGGGTTTGAAGCTTTCTTT.

The V gene is TRBV9, the J gene TRBJ2-2, with 7 bases aligning to TRBD2. V trimming: 0 bases; J trimming: 7 bases; junction bases outside the gene matches: 12. CDR3 length: 17 amino acids. The V gene's germline CDR1 is SGDLS and CDR2 YYNGEE. CDR3 in amino acids: CASSVGEGRLWSGELFF. For the CDR3, the DNA is TGTGCCAGCAGCGTAGGGGAGGGGCGGTTATGGAGCGGGGAGCTGTTTTTT.

The CDR3 DNA follows: TGTGCCAGCAGTGACCCAGGGGTGGCGAACACTGAAGCTTTCTTT. It is translated as CASSDPGVANTEAFF. The chain recombines TRBV25-1 with TRBJ1-1; D is possibly TRBD1 (6 bases). The germline V and J ends were trimmed by 3 bases and 1 base, with 12 bases remaining between them. Germline V gene lookup returns CDR1 MGHDK and CDR2 SYGVNS. The CDR3 sequence is 15 residues long.

J is TRBJ1-5 and V is TRBV28; TRBD1 matches at 7 bases. Germline V gives CDR1 MDHEN, CDR2 SYDVKM. This CDR3 has 14 residues. With 3 bases clipped from V and 9 bases from J, the junction kept 8 bases outside the gene matches. CDR3 in DNA: TGTGCCAGCAGTTTTAACAGGGGCTTGCGGCCCCAGCATTTT. Amino acids: CASSFNRGLRPQHF.

The genes are TRBV7-2 and TRBJ1-1; a possible D gene is TRBD1 (5 bases). The CDR3 extends over 15 amino acids. V was pared by 5 bases and J by 3 bases, with 16 bases between. Germline assignment: CDR1 SGHTA and CDR2 FQGNSA. CDR3 in amino acids: CASSPRPRGDTEAFF. Written as DNA, the CDR3 is TGTGCCAGCAGCCCCCGGCCGCGGGGGGACACTGAAGCTTTCTTT.

A single count supports this clone. The J gene is TRBJ2-7, the V gene TRBV6-1; D remains unclear. This CDR3 spans 16 amino acids. The V gene lost 3 bases and the J gene lost 0 bases, with 15 bases spanning the gap. The germline gives CDR1 MNHNS, CDR2 SASEGT. CDR3 nucleotides: TGTGCCAGCAGTGATATTTGGCAGTCAAGCTCCTACGAGCAGTACTTC. Translated: CASSDIWQSSSYEQYF.

This clone was counted only a few times. V is TRBV5-5 and J is TRBJ1-1; TRBD1 is a possible D gene (5 bases). V was cut by 1 base and J by 1 base, with 11 bases left in between. The CDR3 loop spans 15 amino acids. Per germline, CDR1 SGHKS and CDR2 YYEKEE (reference sequence). The DNA of the CDR3 is TGTGCCAGCAGCTTGTACAGGTATGGGAACACTGAAGCTTTCTTT. Protein: CASSLYRYGNTEAFF. The complete variable domain, with remaining parts taken from reference TRBV5-5 and TRBJ1-1, reads DAGVTQSPTHLIKTRGQQVTLRCSPISGHKSVSWYQQVLGQGPQFIFQYYEKEERGRGNFPDRFSARQFPNYSSELNVNALLLGDSALYLCASSLYRYGNTEAFFGQGTRLTVV.

This chain connects TRBV2 to TRBJ1-1, with D perhaps TRBD1 (6 bases). Trimming pared 5 bases from V and 1 base from J, leaving 11 bases between. This CDR3 has 14 amino acids. Germline CDR1 reads SNHLY; CDR2 reads FYNNEI. The CDR3 bases are TGTGCCAGCAGTAGGGGGGGCGCGAACACTGAAGCTTTCTTT. It is translated as CASSRGGANTEAFF.

V gene TRBV5-4 combines with J gene TRBJ2-5, with a weak D call TRBD2 (6 bases). There are 13 residues in the CDR3. Germline V gene lookup returns CDR1 SGHNT and CDR2 YYREEE (reference sequence). V was cut by 4 bases and J by 4 bases, with 11 bases left in between. This CDR3 reads CASSQSSVETQYF. CDR3 sequence (DNA): TGTGCCAGCAGCCAATCTAGCGTAGAGACCCAGTACTTC. The full variable domain, completed using reference TRBV5-4 and TRBJ2-5, is ETGVTQSPTHLIKTRGQQVTLRCSSQSGHNTVSWYQQALGQGPQFIFQYYREEENGRGNFPPRFSGLQFPNYSSELNVNALELDDSALYLCASSQSSVETQYFGPGTRLLVL.

The CDR3 region is CASSHSGTGSWQYF. DNA for the CDR3: TGCGCCAGCAGTCATTCCGGGACAGGGTCATGGCAGTACTTC. The chain couples TRBV23-1 to TRBJ2-7, with TRBD1 matching 9 bases. TRBV23-1 is an ORF; its function is uncertain. This CDR3 spans 14 amino acids. Trimming removed 3 bases from V and 9 bases from J; junction bases left unmatched: 9.

The chain combines TRBV4-1 with TRBJ2-1, with D possibly TRBD2 on 5 matching bases. CDR3 length: 13 amino acids. V lost 1 base and J 8 bases, leaving 9 bases between the germline ends. CDR1 and CDR2 (germline): MGHRA, YSYEKL. The CDR3 DNA sequence: TGCGCCAGCAGCCAAGTTCCGGACTATGAGCAGTTCTTC. Translated, it gives CASSQVPDYEQFF.

The CDR3 sequence: CATGGDSFHSGANVLTF. The DNA of the CDR3 is TGTGCCACCGGGGGGGACAGTTTCCACTCTGGGGCCAACGTCCTGACTTTC. The V call is TRBV10-3, the J call TRBJ2-6; possibly TRBD2 for D (8 bases). The CDR3 spans 17 residues. Trimming cost V 10 bases and J 0 bases, with 19 bases left between them. Germline CDR1 ENHRY, CDR2 SYGVKD.

In its sample, this clone was seen once. The chain links TRBV5-6 to TRBJ2-1; TRBD1 aligns across 11 bases. The germline CDR1 and CDR2 sequences are SGHDT and YYEEEE. Trimming removed 2 bases from V and 8 bases from J; junction bases left unmatched: 6. The CDR3 consists of 15 residues. The CDR3 nucleotides read TGTGCCAGCAGCTTTCGGGGACAGGGGGGCGATGAGCAGTTCTTC. This translates into CASSFRGQGGDEQFF.

The gene calls are TRBV10-3 and TRBJ1-3; 8 bases match TRBD1. V trimming: 6 bases; J trimming: 1 base; junction bases outside the gene matches: 2. This CDR3 is 14 amino acids long. Germline V gene lookup returns CDR1 ENHRY and CDR2 SYGVKD. The DNA for the CDR3 is TGTGCCATCAGGCAGGGGGCATCTGGAAACACCATATATTTT. Translation gives CAIRQGASGNTIYF.

This clone appeared once. The genes are TRBV4-1 and TRBJ2-7; D call uncertain. The V end lost 0 bases, the J end lost 2 bases, and 11 bases lay between the germline ends. Germline values: CDR1 MGHRA, CDR2 YSYEKL. The CDR3 consists of 15 residues. The DNA for the CDR3 is TGCGCCAGCAGCCAAGATTCGGCAGGCACCTACGAGCAGTACTTC. It encodes CASSQDSAGTYEQYF.

The rearrangement uses TRBV6-6 and TRBJ2-7, with D maybe TRBD1 (6 bases). Between the trimmed V and J ends, which lost 6 bases and 5 bases, there was a span of 17 bases. CDR1 and CDR2 (germline): MNHNY, SVGAGI (reference sequence). This CDR3 is built from 14 residues. CDR3 coding DNA: TGTGCCAGCAGAAATGTACAGGGTTGGGACGAGCAGTACTTC. Protein: CASRNVQGWDEQYF.

J is TRBJ1-6 and V is TRBV19; no clear D. There are 17 residues in the CDR3. Trimming removed 3 bases from V and 0 bases from J, with 12 bases in between. Germline V gene lookup returns CDR1 LNHDA and CDR2 SQIVND (reference sequence). This chain's CDR3 is CASSIFGLSSYNSPLHF. For the CDR3, the DNA is TGTGCCAGTAGTATCTTCGGGTTGAGCTCCTATAATTCACCCCTCCACTTT.

This chain connects TRBV10-3 to TRBJ1-6; no clear D gene. The CDR3 consists of 13 residues. Trimming removed 6 bases from V and 9 bases from J, with 12 bases in between. Germline V CDR1 and CDR2: ENHRY, SYGVKD. CDR3 region: CAISGVGGSPLHF. For the CDR3, the DNA is TGTGCCATCAGCGGGGTTGGAGGTTCACCCCTCCACTTT.

The chain employs TRBV6-5 and TRBJ1-4, with TRBD1 identical over 7 bases. The CDR3 runs to 15 residues. From germline, CDR1 is MNHEY and CDR2 SVGAGI. J lost 0 bases, V lost 5 bases, and 3 bases had no gene match. This CDR3 reads CASSGDSATNEKLFF. CDR3 in DNA: TGTGCCAGCAGTGGGGACAGTGCAACTAATGAAAAACTGTTTTTT.

This chain uses TRBV28 with TRBJ2-7; D perhaps matches TRBD1 (7 bases). Germline V gene sequence: CDR1 MDHEN, CDR2 SYDVKM. Trimming took off 3 bases at V and 4 bases at J, with 16 bases between the two ends. There are 15 residues in the CDR3. The CDR3 loop is CASSLTGSAGYEQYF. For the CDR3, the DNA is TGTGCCAGCAGTTTGACAGGGTCAGCGGGTTACGAGCAGTACTTC.